This T cell receptor beta chain is from a study of blood T cell repertoires in COVID-19. A few counts support this clone. Germline values: CDR1 SNHLY, CDR2 FYNNEI. This CDR3 is built from 13 residues. V shed 2 bases and J shed 7 bases, with 11 bases lying between them. Only in-frame clones appear in the TCRdb table, and some are missing; sequencing was by immunoSEQ multiplex PCR. This sample has about 180,000 clones, with around 88% found just once. This clonotype was sampled from a woman aged 30 to 39 with acute or convalescent COVID-19. This chain links TRBV2 with TRBJ1-2, with a tentative D call TRBD1 (5 bases). Specimen: peripheral blood. In nucleotides, the CDR3 is TGTGCCAGCAGTGAAACTCTGGGACTTGGCTACACCTTC. Protein sequence: CASSETLGLGYTF.